What follows are 19 T cell receptor beta chains derived from one specimen sequenced in a study of blood T cell repertoires in COVID-19. TCRdb's table, derived via immunoSEQ multiplex PCR, lists solely in-frame clones and lacks some. The table includes around 270,000 clones, 75% to 95% detected once. The sequencing sample was made of peripheral blood. The receptors were sampled from a person under 35 with COVID-19, enrolled during active disease.

V gene TRBV25-1 combines with J gene TRBJ2-7; D call uncertain. Germline CDR1 reads MGHDK; CDR2 reads SYGVNS. The CDR3 length is 13 residues. V was clipped by 1 base and J by 6 bases, with 10 bases between them. This CDR3 is CASSELVQPEQYF. Written as DNA, the CDR3 is TGTGCCAGCAGTGAATTAGTACAGCCCGAGCAGTACTTC.

The gene calls are TRBV3-1 (or the pseudogene TRBV3-2) and TRBJ2-2; 8 bases line up with TRBD2. The J segment lost 6 bases and the V segment lost 4 bases, leaving 7 bases of the junction unmatched. The CDR3 loop spans 15 amino acids. Germline assignment: CDR1 LGHDT and CDR2 YNNKEL (reference sequence). CDR3 in amino acids: CASSRRGGAPGELFF. The CDR3 region has the DNA TGTGCCAGCAGCCGTCGGGGGGGGGCGCCCGGGGAGCTGTTTTTT.

This clone was recorded once. The CDR3 loop reads CASSFKPGGLTYNEQFF. The CDR3 DNA is TGTGCCAGCAGCTTCAAGCCGGGGGGATTGACCTACAATGAGCAGTTCTTC. This rearrangement joins TRBV7-9 to TRBJ2-1, with TRBD2 matching 7 bases. The CDR3 is 17 amino acids. J gave up 2 bases and V 3 bases, and 10 bases lay outside the gene matches. Germline V gene lookup returns CDR1 SEHNR and CDR2 FQNEAQ (reference sequence).

The rearrangement joins TRBV7-2 to TRBJ2-7, with a possible D match to TRBD2 (5 bases). The V end was cut by 1 base, the J end by 2 bases, with 9 bases between. CDR3 length equals 14 residues. CDR1 is SGHTA, CDR2 FQGNSA, per germline. The CDR3 region has the DNA TGTGCCAGCAGCTTAGATGGAGGACCCTACGAGCAGTACTTC. It specifies CASSLDGGPYEQYF.

The V call is TRBV25-1, the J call TRBJ1-2; D is perhaps TRBD1 (6 bases). The CDR3 totals 11 residues. Trimming shortened V by 8 bases and J by 3 bases, and 7 bases separated the two germline ends. Germline loops: CDR1 MGHDK, CDR2 SYGVNS. The CDR3 DNA sequence: TGTGCCAGCCGACAGGACTATGGCTACACCTTC. Translated, it gives CASRQDYGYTF.

This chain uses TRBV27 with TRBJ2-1; 11 bases fit TRBD2. CDR3 length: 12 amino acids. From germline, CDR1 is MNHEY and CDR2 SMNVEV (reference sequence). The CDR3 loop is CVIASGRNEQFF. The CDR3 DNA reads as TGTGTTATTGCTAGCGGGAGGAATGAGCAGTTCTTC.

V and J are TRBV6-7 and TRBJ2-7; TRBD1 aligns across 9 bases. TRBV6-7 is an ORF for which the function is uncertain. J gave up 4 bases and V 2 bases, and 12 bases lay outside the gene matches. This CDR3 contains 17 residues. The CDR3 DNA reads TGTGCCAGCAGTTACCGAGTCGTCGGGACAGGGCGGTACGAGCAGTACTTC. It translates to CASSYRVVGTGRYEQYF.

The CDR3 DNA reads as TGTGCCAGCAGTGATAACAGGGTTGGCACTGAAGCTTTCTTT. This gives the protein CASSDNRVGTEAFF. This chain joins TRBV25-1 and TRBJ1-1, with D perhaps matching TRBD1 (6 bases). The CDR3 totals 14 residues. The V and J ends lost 3 bases and 4 bases respectively, with 12 bases between them. The V gene's germline CDR1 is MGHDK and CDR2 SYGVNS. The full variable domain, its missing parts supplied by reference TRBV25-1 and TRBJ1-1, is EADIYQTPRYLVIGTGKKITLECSQTMGHDKMYWYQQDPGMELHLIHYSYGVNSTEKGDLSSESTVSRIRTEHFPLTLESARPSHTSQYLCASSDNRVGTEAFFGQGTRLTVV.

V usage is TRBV2 and J usage is TRBJ2-1; D is undetermined. Germline V CDR1 and CDR2: SNHLY, FYNNEI. Deletions cut 6 bases from V and 6 bases from J, with 12 bases between. This CDR3 is 13 amino acids long. CDR3 nucleotide sequence: TGTGCCAGCAGGCTAGTTACGCGCAATGAGCAGTTCTTC. Translated, it gives CASRLVTRNEQFF. Together with reference TRBV2 and TRBJ2-1, the CDR3 gives the full variable domain: EPEVTQTPSHQVTQMGQEVILRCVPISNHLYFYWYRQILGQKVEFLVSFYNNEISEKSEIFDDQFSVERPDGSNFTLKIRSTKLEDSAMYFCASRLVTRNEQFFGPGTRLTVL.

The chain recombines TRBV19 with TRBJ1-2; TRBD1 matches 7 bases. Germline CDR1 reads LNHDA; CDR2 reads SQIVND (reference sequence). This CDR3 has 11 amino acids. The ends lost 11 bases at V and 4 bases at J; junction bases unmatched: 4. The CDR3 spells CASGTVYGYTF. The CDR3 DNA follows: TGTGCCTCCGGGACAGTCTATGGCTACACCTTC.

The chain employs TRBV12-3 or TRBV12-4 and TRBJ2-2; D is unclear. The CDR3 is 12 amino acids. The V end lost 1 base, the J end lost 10 bases, and 7 bases lay between the germline ends. CDR3 residues: CASSLGAMELFF. The CDR3 DNA sequence: TGTGCCAGCAGTTTAGGGGCTATGGAGCTGTTTTTT.

This chain links TRBV24-1 with TRBJ2-1; 9 bases are shared with TRBD2. The CDR3 covers 16 residues. Germline V gene sequence: CDR1 KGHDR, CDR2 SFDVKD. V was clipped by 4 bases and J by 6 bases; unmatched bases: 9. CDR3 bases: TGTGCCACCAGTGAGTCCCTAGCGGGAATGGGCAATGAGCAGTTCTTC. Translation gives CATSESLAGMGNEQFF.

The V and J genes are TRBV6-5 and TRBJ2-5, with 11 bases that match TRBD2. The ends lost 6 bases at V and 4 bases at J; junction bases unmatched: 1. The CDR3 has 13 amino acids. Looked up from germline, CDR1 is MNHEY and CDR2 is SVGAGI. The CDR3: CASRLAGGETQYF. The CDR3 DNA sequence: TGTGCCAGCAGGCTAGCGGGAGGAGAGACCCAGTACTTC.

The CDR3 nucleotides read TGTGCCAGCAGCGGGCGGGAGTCAGCCAAAAACATTCAGTACTTC. Amino acid sequence: CASSGRESAKNIQYF. The chain is built from TRBV5-6 and TRBJ2-4; 7 nucleotides match TRBD2. The CDR3 has 15 amino acids. J lost 0 bases, V lost 4 bases, and 4 bases had no gene match. The germline V gene encodes CDR1 SGHDT and CDR2 YYEEEE. The whole variable domain, remainder taken from reference TRBV5-6 and TRBJ2-4, is DAGVTQSPTHLIKTRGQQVTLRCSPKSGHDTVSWYQQALGQGPQFIFQYYEEEERQRGNFPDRFSGHQFPNYSSELNVNALLLGDSALYLCASSGRESAKNIQYFGAGTRLSVL.

This clone appeared a few times. The chain combines TRBV3-1 (or the pseudogene TRBV3-2) with TRBJ2-7; 8 nucleotides match TRBD1. V shed 1 base, J shed 6 bases, and the junction held 11 bases outside the gene matches. This CDR3 has 16 residues. Germline values: CDR1 LGHDT, CDR2 YNNKEL (reference sequence). CDR3 region: CASSQGPGQVFIEQYF. For the CDR3, the DNA is TGTGCCAGCAGCCAAGGTCCGGGACAGGTTTTCATCGAGCAGTACTTC.

The rearrangement links TRBV5-1 to TRBJ2-5, with 9 bases identical to TRBD2. Germline CDR1 SGHRS, CDR2 YFSETQ. CDR3 length equals 14 residues. Trimming cost V 2 bases and J 5 bases; bases outside gene matches: 4. The CDR3 region is CASSFSGSPETQYF. CDR3 DNA: TGCGCCAGCAGCTTTAGCGGGAGCCCTGAGACCCAGTACTTC.

The V call is TRBV28, the J call TRBJ2-5; 14 nucleotides line up with TRBD2. The CDR3 spans 18 residues. CDR1 and CDR2 (germline): MDHEN, SYDVKM. J lost 6 bases, V lost 5 bases, and 14 bases had no gene match. The CDR3 protein is CASSLTSPGLAGVKTQYF. CDR3 nucleotides: TGTGCCAGCAGTCTTACCTCACCGGGACTAGCGGGAGTAAAGACCCAGTACTTC.

V is TRBV7-6 and J is TRBJ2-1; 11 nucleotides line up with TRBD2. The CDR3 runs to 17 residues. The trim removed 5 bases at V and 8 bases at J, leaving 14 bases unmatched. Germline CDR1 SGHVS, CDR2 FNYEAQ. CDR3 protein: CASSTGTSGQTIYEQFF. Here the CDR3 DNA reads TGTGCCAGCAGCACAGGGACTAGCGGTCAGACTATTTATGAGCAGTTCTTC.

The chain combines TRBV12-3 or TRBV12-4 with TRBJ2-7; maybe TRBD2 (5 bases). The CDR3 is 11 residues long. Trimming took off 6 bases at V and 3 bases at J, with 6 bases between the two ends. The CDR3 sequence: CASSRDYEQYF. As DNA, the CDR3 is TGTGCCAGCAGCCGGGACTACGAGCAGTACTTC.